Detailed here is one T cell receptor beta chain. The data originate from a study of cytomegalovirus exposure and HLA in healthy donors. Study-wide background: From about 170 million T cells, an earlier analysis saw some 120 million unique TCR beta sequences.

The CDR3 sequence is 15 residues long. The V and J ends lost 2 bases and 6 bases, in that order; junction bases with no gene match: 4. CDR1 and CDR2 from the germline V gene are MNHNS and SASEGT. The PCR made use of 60 Vbeta and 13 Jbeta primers. The method was immunoSEQ multiplex PCR; TCRdb's version includes in-frame clones alone and lacks a portion of them. The data show over 150,000 clones, with 60% to 80% seen just once and 3.7% held by the top ten. This rearrangement joins TRBV6-1 to TRBJ1-4, with TRBD1 matching over 9 bases. Sequenced material: PBMCs. This clonotype originated in a man in his thirties or forties in good health and CMV-seropositive. As DNA, the CDR3 is TGTGCCAGCAGTGAATCCGGGACAGGGCATGAAAAACTGTTTTTT. Protein sequence: CASSESGTGHEKLFF.